A selection of T cell receptor beta chains follows, all from one sample in a study of shared clonotypes between healthy human individuals. TCRdb's copy holds only in-frame clones and misses some; the assay was immunoSEQ multiplex PCR. In the table there are 2 million to 2.5 million clones, over 85% of which are singletons. Sequencing input: naive CD4+ T cells sorted from blood. Receptor source: a man between 18 and 35 years old in good health. Both conserved end residues are part of each CDR3.

v_gene: TRBV5-4
CDR3aa: CASSLGGSYNEQFF

v_gene: TRBV5-1
CDR3aa: CASSLEGARYEQYF

v_gene: TRBV5-6
CDR3aa: CASSLEQVRNYGYTF

v_gene: TRBV7-9
CDR3aa: CASSRPGQGNTQYF

v_gene: TRBV19
CDR3aa: CASSTRDSLSYEQYF

v_gene: TRBV6-6
CDR3aa: CAGGGGQPQHF

v_gene: TRBV25-1
CDR3aa: CASSESAGREGTNEKLFF

v_gene: TRBV5-6
CDR3aa: CASSRRSNQPQHF

v_gene: TRBV9
CDR3aa: CASSVLSTNEKLFF

v_gene: TRBV5-4
CDR3aa: CASSLGGGAYTEAFF

v_gene: TRBV6-5
CDR3aa: CASSAGVAKNIQYF

v_gene: TRBV20-1
CDR3aa: CSATLMDRVNF

v_gene: TRBV10-1
CDR3aa: CASSEATSVAQYF

v_gene: TRBV18
CDR3aa: CASSPDTIRGTEAFF

v_gene: TRBV2
CDR3aa: CASSLQGNVGQPQHF

v_gene: TRBV10-3
CDR3aa: CASAGLAGGQETQYF

v_gene: TRBV2
CDR3aa: CASRRSGNNQPQHF

v_gene: TRBV5-4
CDR3aa: CASSLGRDGTEAFF

v_gene: TRBV6-1
CDR3aa: CASSEGRGTEAFF

v_gene: TRBV19
CDR3aa: CARQGGLAGLSAYEQYF

v_gene: TRBV5-1
CDR3aa: CASSLFLQTQETQYF

v_gene: TRBV5-1
CDR3aa: CASWDSSYEQYF

v_gene: TRBV7-9
CDR3aa: CASSPTGATNEKLFF

v_gene: TRBV18
CDR3aa: CASSPAQGGRTEAFF

v_gene: TRBV6-6
CDR3aa: CASSGTGVSNQPQHF

v_gene: TRBV30
CDR3aa: CAWSKGNTIYF

v_gene: TRBV6-5
CDR3aa: CASSYSTVQYNEQFF

v_gene: TRBV19
CDR3aa: CASSMGGKPYEQYF

v_gene: TRBV18
CDR3aa: CASSPPGGNQPQHF